A single sample gave rise to the 19 T cell receptor beta chains below, sequenced in a study of post-analysis software for immune sequencing data. Findings of the study overall: With TRBV5-6, TRBV5-1 and TRBV20-1 included, about five TRBV segments were more frequent in patients than in controls.

The antigens these receptors bind are not known. cDNA libraries for TCR beta contained unique molecular identifiers. Each CDR3 protein is one row after TCRdb ran MiXCR on the PCR reads. The repertoire includes approximately 360,000 distinct CDR3 sequences, approximately 38% of them detected once, and around 15% sits in the top ten. Sample: blood. These receptors were taken from a girl aged 5-17 years with multiple sclerosis.

Here the CDR3 reads CASSLSPTGPYGYTF. Here the CDR3 DNA reads TGTGCCAGCAGTTTATCGCCCACAGGACCTTATGGCTACACCTTC. The chain has TRBV27 and TRBJ1-2; D possibly corresponds to TRBD1 (5 bases). CDR1 is MNHEY and CDR2 is SMNVEV in the germline V gene (reference sequence). There are 15 residues in the CDR3. V was pared by 0 bases and J by 5 bases, with 13 bases between.

This clonotype occurred a few times. The rearrangement links TRBV7-8 to TRBJ2-5; D remains unclear. This CDR3 spans 15 amino acids. With 1 base removed from V and 2 bases from J, the gap between germline ends came to 11 bases. The V gene's germline CDR1 is SGHVS and CDR2 FQNEAQ. The DNA of the CDR3 is TGTGCCAGCAGCTTAGGATACTCGAGTCAAGAGACCCAGTACTTC. It is translated as CASSLGYSSQETQYF.

In its sample, this clonotype was seen once. The rearrangement joins TRBV29-1 to TRBJ1-1; 7 positions agree with TRBD1. The CDR3 length is 13 residues. Trimming took 7 bases from V and 4 from J; bases not matched to a gene: 9. In germline, CDR1 is SQVTM, CDR2 ANQGSEA. CDR3 residues: CSAPGAGGTEAFF. CDR3 DNA: TGCAGCGCCCCGGGGGCAGGGGGCACTGAAGCTTTCTTT.

In this sample, this clonotype turned up a few times. This chain joins TRBV3-1 and TRBJ1-2; D is uncertain. Trimming stripped 10 bases from V and 3 bases from J, with 15 bases between. CDR1 is LGHDT and CDR2 is YNNKEL in the germline V gene (reference sequence). This CDR3 has 13 amino acids. The CDR3 region is CATSAGEHYGYTF. CDR3 sequence (DNA): TGTGCCACCTCCGCCGGGGAACACTATGGCTACACCTTC.

The V call is TRBV11-1, the J call TRBJ2-3, with unresolved D. The CDR3 extends over 13 amino acids. V lost 5 bases, J lost 0 bases, and 6 bases lay in between. Germline assignment: CDR1 SGHAT and CDR2 FQDESV (reference sequence). CDR3 sequence (DNA): TGTGCCAGCAGCCCCGTAAGCACAGATACGCAGTATTTT. Amino acid sequence: CASSPVSTDTQYF.

There are a few counts of this clonotype. The chain joins TRBV20-1 to TRBJ2-5, with unresolved D. V was pared by 0 bases and J by 5 bases, with 13 bases between. Germline CDR1 DFQATT, CDR2 SNEGSKA (reference sequence). The length of the CDR3 is 14 residues. CDR3: CSARDRAPSETQYF. CDR3 DNA: TGCAGTGCTAGAGATCGGGCCCCTTCGGAGACCCAGTACTTC.

This chain uses TRBV5-1 with TRBJ2-4, with D possibly matching TRBD1 (6 bases). Germline values: CDR1 SGHRS, CDR2 YFSETQ. CDR3 size: 15 residues. Trimming removed 0 bases at V and 5 bases at J, with 12 bases between. CDR3 nucleotide sequence: TGCGCCAGCAGCTTGGCGGGACAAGAGGAAAACATTCAGTACTTC. It translates to CASSLAGQEENIQYF.

The chain links TRBV29-1 to TRBJ1-2; 7 bases map to TRBD1. The germline gives CDR1 SQVTM, CDR2 ANQGSEA. V was pared by 4 bases and J by 6 bases, with 8 bases of the junction left unmatched. CDR3 length: 13 amino acids. CDR3 residues: CSVGWKGANGYTF. The CDR3 bases are TGCAGCGTTGGTTGGAAGGGGGCTAATGGCTACACCTTC.

This clonotype has a handful of counts. The CDR3 reads CASSSTFLSGSLSNQPQHF. The CDR3 region has the DNA TGTGCCAGCAGTTCCACCTTCCTTTCGGGAAGTTTGAGCAATCAGCCCCAGCATTTT. V and J are TRBV28 and TRBJ1-5; no clear D gene. The V end lost 4 bases, the J end lost 1 base, and 23 bases lay between the germline ends. Germline values: CDR1 MDHEN, CDR2 SYDVKM. The CDR3 is made up of 19 amino acids. Using reference TRBV28 and TRBJ1-5 for the parts outside the CDR3, the full variable domain is DVKVTQSSRYLVKRTGEKVFLECVQDMDHENMFWYRQDPGLGLRLIYFSYDVKMKEKGDIPEGYSVSREKKERFSLILESASTNQTSMYLCASSSTFLSGSLSNQPQHFGDGTRLSIL.

This clonotype was found many times. In nucleotides, the CDR3 is TGCAGTGCTGCAGGGGGGGGGTACAATGAGCAGTTCTTC. Encoded protein: CSAAGGGYNEQFF. The chain links TRBV20-1 to TRBJ2-1, with D perhaps being TRBD1 or TRBD2 (7 bases each). Trimming left V 5 bases short and J 4 bases short, with 12 bases between. The germline CDR1 and CDR2 sequences are DFQATT and SNEGSKA (reference sequence). The CDR3 runs 13 residues.

This clonotype was detected a few times. This chain uses TRBV29-1 with TRBJ2-3; TRBD1 might be the D (5 bases). The CDR3 has 13 amino acids. V lost 2 bases to trimming and J lost 2 bases, with 8 bases between them. Germline loops: CDR1 SQVTM, CDR2 ANQGSEA. CDR3 bases: TGCAGCGTTGAACAGGGTGACACAGATACGCAGTATTTT. Translation: CSVEQGDTDTQYF.

The chain has TRBV25-1 and TRBJ2-5, with D perhaps assigned TRBD1 or TRBD2 (5 bases each). The CDR3 has 14 residues. Germline values: CDR1 MGHDK, CDR2 SYGVNS. Between the trimmed V and J ends, which lost 2 bases and 2 bases, there was a span of 9 bases. The CDR3 coding sequence is TGTGCCAGCAGTGAAGGGGGATTACAAGAGACCCAGTACTTC. Its protein product is CASSEGGLQETQYF.

The gene calls are TRBV20-1 and TRBJ1-1; 9 bases fit TRBD1. The junction had 9 bases not matched to a gene; V was cut back by 7 bases and J by 3 bases. The CDR3 is made up of 14 amino acids. In germline, CDR1 is DFQATT, CDR2 SNEGSKA (reference sequence). In DNA, the CDR3 is TGCAGTGTCACGACAGGGGGGCGGGACACTGAAGCTTTCTTT. Translating it yields CSVTTGGRDTEAFF.

The genes are TRBV4-1 and TRBJ2-3; the match to TRBD2 covers 11 bases. The CDR3 consists of 15 residues. Per germline, CDR1 MGHRA and CDR2 YSYEKL. Trimming took 1 base from V and 6 from J; bases not matched to a gene: 3. CDR3 DNA sequence: TGCGCCAGCAGCCAAGCAGGACTAGCGGGCGATACGCAGTATTTT. Translating gives CASSQAGLAGDTQYF.

The CDR3 loop reads CASSQAIRSPLHF. The CDR3 nucleotides read TGTGCCAGCAGCCAAGCAATACGCTCACCCCTCCACTTT. The genes are TRBV3-1 and TRBJ1-6; no clear D gene. Trimming removed 1 base at V and 10 bases at J, with 8 bases between. The CDR3 consists of 13 residues. Germline-derived CDR1 and CDR2 are LGHDT and YNNKEL (reference sequence).

The chain recombines TRBV19 with TRBJ2-7, with 9 bases matching TRBD1. Losses at the gene ends were 5 bases for V and 3 bases for J; bases not matched to a gene: 5. This CDR3 region has 14 residues. Germline values: CDR1 LNHDA, CDR2 SQIVND (reference sequence). This CDR3 reads CASSLQGARYEQYF. The CDR3, as DNA: TGTGCCAGTAGTTTACAGGGGGCGCGCTACGAGCAGTACTTC.

This rearrangement joins TRBV20-1 to TRBJ1-2, with TRBD1 matching 10 bases. The CDR3 runs 15 residues. J gave up 8 bases and V 1 base, and 10 bases lay outside the gene matches. Looked up from germline, CDR1 is DFQATT and CDR2 is SNEGSKA (reference sequence). In nucleotides, the CDR3 is TGCAGTGCTAGAGTACCCGGGACAGGGGCTTTAGGCTACACCTTC. This gives the protein CSARVPGTGALGYTF.

This clonotype occurred many times. CDR3 protein: CSAPWASSNTEAFF. The CDR3, as DNA: TGCAGTGCGCCATGGGCGAGCTCGAACACTGAAGCTTTCTTT. J is TRBJ1-1 and V is TRBV20-1; D unresolved. Germline V gene data show CDR1 as DFQATT and CDR2 as SNEGSKA (reference sequence). This CDR3 contains 14 residues. The V and J ends lost 6 bases and 1 base respectively, with 15 bases between them.

The table lists this clonotype with a few counts. The CDR3 DNA is TGCAGCGTTGAAGCCGGGGAAATCTACACCTTC. Protein product: CSVEAGEIYTF. The chain combines TRBV29-1 with TRBJ1-2; D is undetermined. V lost 1 base, J lost 10 bases, and 10 bases lay in between. This CDR3 has 11 residues. Germline V CDR1 and CDR2: SQVTM, ANQGSEA.